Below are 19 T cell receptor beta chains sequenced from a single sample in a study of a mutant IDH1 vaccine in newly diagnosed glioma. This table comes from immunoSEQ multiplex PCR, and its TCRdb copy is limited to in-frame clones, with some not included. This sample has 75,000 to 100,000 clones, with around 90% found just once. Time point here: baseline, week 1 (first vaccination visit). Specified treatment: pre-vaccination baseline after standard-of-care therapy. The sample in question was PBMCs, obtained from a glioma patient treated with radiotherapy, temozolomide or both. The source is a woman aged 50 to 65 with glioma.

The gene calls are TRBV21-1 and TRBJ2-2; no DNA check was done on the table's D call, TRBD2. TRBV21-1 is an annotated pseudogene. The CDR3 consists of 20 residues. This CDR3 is CASSKALGEEGGPDTGELFF. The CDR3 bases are TGTGCCAGCAGCAAAGCGCTCGGAGAGGAAGGCGGGCCAGATACCGGGGAGCTGTTTTTT.

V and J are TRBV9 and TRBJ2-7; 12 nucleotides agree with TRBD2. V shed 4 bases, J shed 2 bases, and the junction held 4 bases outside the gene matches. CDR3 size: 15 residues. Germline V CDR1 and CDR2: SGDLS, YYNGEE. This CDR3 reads CASSLGLAGPYEQYF. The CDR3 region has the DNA TGTGCCAGCAGCCTAGGACTAGCGGGACCCTACGAGCAGTACTTC.

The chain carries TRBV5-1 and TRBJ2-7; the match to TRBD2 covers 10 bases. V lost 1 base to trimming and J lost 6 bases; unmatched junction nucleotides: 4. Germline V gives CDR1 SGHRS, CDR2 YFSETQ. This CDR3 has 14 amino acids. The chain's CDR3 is CASSLSASGGEQYF. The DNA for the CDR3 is TGCGCCAGCAGCTTGTCGGCTAGCGGGGGCGAGCAGTACTTC.

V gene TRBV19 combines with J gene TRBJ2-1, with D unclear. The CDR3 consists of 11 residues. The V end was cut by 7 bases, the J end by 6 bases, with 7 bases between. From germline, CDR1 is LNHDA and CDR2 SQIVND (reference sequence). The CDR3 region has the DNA TGTGCCAGTACCACCGGCAATGAGCAGTTCTTC. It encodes CASTTGNEQFF.

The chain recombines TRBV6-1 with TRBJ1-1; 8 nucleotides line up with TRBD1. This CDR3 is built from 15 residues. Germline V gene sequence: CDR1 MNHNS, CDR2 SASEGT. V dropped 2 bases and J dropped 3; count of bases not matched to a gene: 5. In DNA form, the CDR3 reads TGTGCCAGCAGTGAACTAGGACAGGGATACACTGAAGCTTTCTTT. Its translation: CASSELGQGYTEAFF.

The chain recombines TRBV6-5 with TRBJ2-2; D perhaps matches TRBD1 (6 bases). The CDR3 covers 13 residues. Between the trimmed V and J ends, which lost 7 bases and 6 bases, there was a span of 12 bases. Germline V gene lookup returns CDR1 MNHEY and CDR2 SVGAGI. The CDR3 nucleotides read TGTGCCAGCAACATACAGGGCCCCGGGGAGCTGTTTTTT. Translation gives CASNIQGPGELFF.

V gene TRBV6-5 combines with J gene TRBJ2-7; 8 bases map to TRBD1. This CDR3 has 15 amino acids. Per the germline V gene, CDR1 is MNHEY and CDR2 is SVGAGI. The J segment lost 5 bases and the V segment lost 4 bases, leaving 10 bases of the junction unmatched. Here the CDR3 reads CASSSRTGSPNEQYF. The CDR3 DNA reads TGTGCCAGCAGTTCCAGGACAGGGAGTCCCAACGAGCAGTACTTC.

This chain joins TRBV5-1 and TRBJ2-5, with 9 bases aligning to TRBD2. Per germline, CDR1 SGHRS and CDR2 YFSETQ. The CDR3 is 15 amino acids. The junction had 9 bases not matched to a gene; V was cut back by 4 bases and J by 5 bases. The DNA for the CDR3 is TGCGCCAGCAGCCCGGGCGGGAGGGCCCTCGAGACCCAGTACTTC. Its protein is CASSPGGRALETQYF.

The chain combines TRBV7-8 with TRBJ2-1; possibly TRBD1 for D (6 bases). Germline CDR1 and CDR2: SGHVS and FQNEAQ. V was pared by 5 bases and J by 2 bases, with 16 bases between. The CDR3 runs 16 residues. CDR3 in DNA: TGTGCCAGCAGCCTTTACAGGGTGGGTACCTACAATGAGCAGTTCTTC. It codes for CASSLYRVGTYNEQFF.

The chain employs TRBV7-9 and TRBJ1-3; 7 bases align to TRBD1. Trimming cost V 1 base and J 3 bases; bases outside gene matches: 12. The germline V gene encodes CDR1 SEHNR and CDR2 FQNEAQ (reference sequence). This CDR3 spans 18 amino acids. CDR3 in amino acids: CASSLGNRQGILGNTIYF. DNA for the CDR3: TGTGCCAGCAGCTTAGGAAACAGACAGGGTATTCTTGGAAACACCATATATTTT.

CDR3 residues: CASSLMPQETQYF. The CDR3 DNA reads as TGCGCCAGCAGCTTGATGCCCCAAGAGACCCAGTACTTC. The chain combines TRBV5-1 with TRBJ2-5, with unresolved D. Looked up from germline, CDR1 is SGHRS and CDR2 is YFSETQ. V lost 1 base and J 1 base, leaving 5 bases between the germline ends. This CDR3 comprises 13 residues.

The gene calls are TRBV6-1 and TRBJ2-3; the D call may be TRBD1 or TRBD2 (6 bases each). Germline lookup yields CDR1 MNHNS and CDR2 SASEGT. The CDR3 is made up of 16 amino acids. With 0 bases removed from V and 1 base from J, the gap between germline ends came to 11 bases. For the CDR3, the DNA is TGTGCCAGCAGTGAAGCGGGGGCTAGCGGCACAGATACGCAGTATTTT. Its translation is CASSEAGASGTDTQYF.

The CDR3 DNA reads TGTGCCAGCAGCTCAGGACAAAGCAATCAGCCCCAGCATTTT. It specifies CASSSGQSNQPQHF. This sequence joins TRBV28 and TRBJ1-5; TRBD1 might be the D (5 bases). Germline values: CDR1 MDHEN, CDR2 SYDVKM. The CDR3 consists of 14 residues. V gave up 6 bases and J gave up 1 base, with 10 bases separating them.

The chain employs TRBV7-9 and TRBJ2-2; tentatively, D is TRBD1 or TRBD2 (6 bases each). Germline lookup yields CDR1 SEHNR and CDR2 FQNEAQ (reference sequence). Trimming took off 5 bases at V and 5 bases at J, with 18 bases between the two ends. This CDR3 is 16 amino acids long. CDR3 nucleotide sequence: TGTGCCAGCAGCCCCGTAGTCCGGAGGGGGACCGGGGAGCTGTTTTTT. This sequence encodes CASSPVVRRGTGELFF.

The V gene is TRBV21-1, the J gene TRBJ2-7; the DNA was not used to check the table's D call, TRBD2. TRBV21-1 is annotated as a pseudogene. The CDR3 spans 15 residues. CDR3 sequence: CASSKKRYSSGEQYF. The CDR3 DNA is TGTGCCAGCAGCAAAAAGCGGTACTCTTCTGGCGAGCAGTACTTC.

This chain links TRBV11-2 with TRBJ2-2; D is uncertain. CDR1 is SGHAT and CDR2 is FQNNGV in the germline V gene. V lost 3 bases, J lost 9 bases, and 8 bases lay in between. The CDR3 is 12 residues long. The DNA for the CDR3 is TGTGCCAGCAGCTTCAACGGCAGGGAGCTGTTTTTT. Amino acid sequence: CASSFNGRELFF.

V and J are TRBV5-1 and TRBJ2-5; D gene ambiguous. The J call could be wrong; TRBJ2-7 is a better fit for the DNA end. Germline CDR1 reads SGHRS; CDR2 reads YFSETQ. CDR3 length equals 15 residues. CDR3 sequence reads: CASSAGPTDSYEQYF. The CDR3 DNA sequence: TGCGCCAGCAGCGCTGGACCAACCGACTCCTACGAGCAGTACTTC.

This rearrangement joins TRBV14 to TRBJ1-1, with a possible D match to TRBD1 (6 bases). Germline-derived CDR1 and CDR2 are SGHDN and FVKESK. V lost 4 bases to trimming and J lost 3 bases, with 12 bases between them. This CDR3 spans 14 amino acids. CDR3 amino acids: CASSPWTEYTEAFF. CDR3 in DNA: TGTGCCAGCAGCCCTTGGACAGAGTACACTGAAGCTTTCTTT.

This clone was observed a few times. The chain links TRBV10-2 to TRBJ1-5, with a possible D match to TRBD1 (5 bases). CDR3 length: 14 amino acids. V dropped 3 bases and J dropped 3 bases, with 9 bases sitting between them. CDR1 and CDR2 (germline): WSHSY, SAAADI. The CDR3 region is CASSDREPNQPQHF. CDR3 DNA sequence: TGCGCCAGCAGTGACAGGGAGCCCAATCAGCCCCAGCATTTT.